Shown below are 25 T cell receptor beta chains from a single sample sequenced in a study of T cells in Graves' hyperthyroidism and ophthalmopathy. From RNA transcripts, TCR beta CDR3 regions were amplified. The TCR CDR3 was amplified in a first-round RT-PCR using the HTBI primer set. From the multiplex PCR reads, TCRdb called clonotypes with MiXCR, one entry per CDR3 protein. The profile shows 300,000 to 400,000 distinct CDR3 sequences, roughly 18% of them singletons. The sequenced material came from blood. The receptors were gathered from a woman between 50 and 59 years old with Graves' hyperthyroidism.

The table lists this clonotype with many counts. V is TRBV28 and J is TRBJ1-4; possibly TRBD1 for D (5 bases). V lost 5 bases, J lost 10 bases, and 17 bases lay in between. The CDR3 totals 14 residues. CDR1 is MDHEN and CDR2 is SYDVKM in the germline V gene. The CDR3 DNA follows: TGTGCCAGCAGTGGGGGTACTCGGGATGGAAAACTGTTTTTT. Its protein is CASSGGTRDGKLFF. Full variable domain (outside the CDR3, taken from reference TRBV28 and TRBJ1-4): DVKVTQSSRYLVKRTGEKVFLECVQDMDHENMFWYRQDPGLGLRLIYFSYDVKMKEKGDIPEGYSVSREKKERFSLILESASTNQTSMYLCASSGGTRDGKLFFGSGTQLSVL.

This clonotype was observed at least ten times. This sequence joins TRBV12-3 or TRBV12-4 and TRBJ1-2, with D unresolved. CDR3 length equals 13 residues. V lost 2 bases, J lost 8 bases, and 12 bases lay in between. CDR3 sequence: CASSLRRAGGYTF. CDR3 bases: TGTGCCAGCAGTTTAAGGAGGGCCGGCGGCTACACCTTC.

The V and J genes are TRBV3-1 and TRBJ2-7, with D possibly TRBD1 on 5 matching bases. There are 12 residues in the CDR3. Germline CDR1 and CDR2: LGHDT and YNNKEL (reference sequence). V shed 0 bases and J shed 7 bases, with 7 bases lying between them. The CDR3 reads CASSQEGAEQYF. For the CDR3, the DNA is TGTGCCAGCAGCCAAGAAGGGGCGGAGCAGTACTTC.

This clonotype was seen a few times. The chain combines TRBV6-1 with TRBJ1-5; D is unresolved. Germline lookup yields CDR1 MNHNS and CDR2 SASEGT. This CDR3 is built from 13 residues. The V and J ends lost 5 bases and 5 bases respectively, with 10 bases between them. The chain's CDR3 is CASSTIQHQPQHF. The CDR3 DNA reads as TGTGCCAGCAGTACCATACAGCATCAGCCCCAGCATTTT.

The sample holds many counts of this clonotype. The chain couples TRBV15 to TRBJ2-5; D remains unclear. This CDR3 contains 12 residues. Trimming stripped 0 bases from V and 2 bases from J, with 1 base between. Germline loops: CDR1 LNHNV, CDR2 YYDKDF (reference sequence). The CDR3 nucleotides are TGTGCCACCAGCAGAGATCAAGAGACCCAGTACTTC. Translation: CATSRDQETQYF.

The table lists this clonotype with a few counts. The chain couples TRBV2 to TRBJ1-4; D is undetermined. The CDR3 is made up of 14 amino acids. The V gene's germline CDR1 is SNHLY and CDR2 FYNNEI. Trimming left V 0 bases short and J 6 bases short, with 8 bases between. The CDR3 spells CASSEAGWDEKLFF. For the CDR3, the DNA is TGTGCCAGCAGTGAAGCAGGCTGGGATGAAAAACTGTTTTTT. Together with reference TRBV2 and TRBJ1-4, the CDR3 gives the full variable domain: EPEVTQTPSHQVTQMGQEVILRCVPISNHLYFYWYRQILGQKVEFLVSFYNNEISEKSEIFDDQFSVERPDGSNFTLKIRSTKLEDSAMYFCASSEAGWDEKLFFGSGTQLSVL.

In its sample, this clonotype was seen many times. The rearrangement links TRBV6-1 to TRBJ2-5; D ambiguous. This CDR3 region has 12 residues. CDR1 and CDR2 (germline): MNHNS, SASEGT. V was shortened by 5 bases and J by 4 bases, with 8 bases between the two germline ends. The CDR3: CASSYALETQYF. The CDR3, as DNA: TGTGCCAGCAGTTACGCGTTAGAGACCCAGTACTTC.

This clonotype came up a few times. The chain recombines TRBV12-3 or TRBV12-4 with TRBJ1-1; TRBD1 aligns across 8 bases. V lost 7 bases to trimming and J lost 5 bases; unmatched junction nucleotides: 6. The CDR3 sequence is 13 residues long. The CDR3 DNA is TGTGCCAGCACCTCCAGGGGGCTAACTGAAGCTTTCTTT. Protein product: CASTSRGLTEAFF.

The V gene is TRBV5-1, the J gene TRBJ1-2; 7 bases are shared with TRBD1. The CDR3 totals 17 residues. CDR1 and CDR2 from the germline V gene are SGHRS and YFSETQ. V was clipped by 0 bases and J by 4 bases; unmatched bases: 12. The CDR3 sequence: CASSLEPGGRFVYGYTF. For the CDR3, the DNA is TGCGCCAGCAGCTTGGAGCCAGGGGGAAGATTCGTCTATGGCTACACCTTC.

The J gene is TRBJ1-1, the V gene TRBV30; D is possibly TRBD1 (5 bases). The CDR3 spans 12 residues. Looked up from germline, CDR1 is GTSNPN and CDR2 is SVGIG (reference sequence). Trimming pared 6 bases from V and 1 base from J, leaving 9 bases between. CDR3 in DNA: TGTGCCTGCCAGGGCTGGAACACTGAAGCTTTCTTT. It encodes CACQGWNTEAFF.

This clonotype has at least ten counts. The chain employs TRBV2 and TRBJ1-4; the D is unclear. Germline V gives CDR1 SNHLY, CDR2 FYNNEI. V was pared by 6 bases and J by 11 bases, with 16 bases between. The CDR3 sequence is 13 residues long. As DNA, the CDR3 is TGTGCCAGCAGCGATTCCTGGGGTGATAAACTGTTTTTT. Protein sequence: CASSDSWGDKLFF.

Only a few counts were recorded for this clonotype. The chain is built from TRBV28 and TRBJ1-6, with TRBD1 matching over 7 bases. V lost 2 bases to trimming and J lost 6 bases; unmatched junction nucleotides: 10. This CDR3 comprises 17 residues. Germline V gives CDR1 MDHEN, CDR2 SYDVKM. DNA of the CDR3: TGTGCCAGCAGTTTACCAACCCACAGGGGTGGTAATTCACCCCTCCACTTT. This codes for CASSLPTHRGGNSPLHF.

This clonotype was recorded at least ten times. The rearrangement joins TRBV28 to TRBJ2-7; no firm D call. V shed 9 bases and J shed 3 bases, with 12 bases lying between them. The CDR3 is 12 residues long. CDR1 is MDHEN and CDR2 is SYDVKM in the germline V gene. Here the CDR3 DNA reads TGTGCCAGTAGGAACAGCTACTACGAGCAGTACTTC. It translates to CASRNSYYEQYF.

This chain connects TRBV7-2 to TRBJ2-7, with 13 bases matching TRBD2. V lost 5 bases, J lost 7 bases, and 11 bases stayed unmatched. Per germline, CDR1 SGHTA and CDR2 FQGNSA. This CDR3 is built from 16 residues. CDR3: CASSRSGTSGVGEQYF. CDR3 nucleotide sequence: TGTGCCAGCAGCCGATCCGGGACTAGCGGGGTAGGTGAGCAGTACTTC.

This clonotype was recorded at least ten times. The chain has TRBV2 and TRBJ1-1; weak D call: TRBD1 (6 bases). The germline gives CDR1 SNHLY, CDR2 FYNNEI. With 8 bases removed from V and 4 bases from J, the gap between germline ends came to 14 bases. This CDR3 is built from 13 residues. CDR3 region: CASGEHRATEAFF. In nucleotides, the CDR3 is TGTGCCAGCGGGGAACACAGGGCCACTGAAGCTTTCTTT.

The table lists this clonotype with a few counts. This chain uses TRBV6-2 or TRBV6-3 with TRBJ1-3, with a weak D call TRBD1 (5 bases). Germline CDR1 is MNHEY and CDR2 is SVGEGT. There are 13 residues in the CDR3. Trimming pared 7 bases from V and 8 bases from J, leaving 15 bases between. The CDR3 region is CASKNRGAHTIYF. The CDR3 DNA follows: TGTGCCAGCAAAAACAGAGGGGCGCACACCATATATTTT.

This clonotype was recorded a few times. The chain uses TRBV6-1 and TRBJ1-5; 7 bases map to TRBD1. J lost 2 bases, V lost 8 bases, and 6 bases had no gene match. This CDR3 is 14 amino acids long. Germline CDR1 and CDR2: MNHNS and SASEGT. DNA of the CDR3: TGTGCCAGCTATCCAGGGGGGCGCAATCAGCCCCAGCATTTT. It yields the protein CASYPGGRNQPQHF.

On this clonotype itself: This may come from a read error, since a much larger clone is one base off. This chain uses TRBV29-1 with TRBJ2-7; tentatively, D is TRBD1 or TRBD2 (5 bases each). Near its end, the DNA agrees better with TRBJ2-1, so the J call may be wrong. CDR1 is SQVTM and CDR2 is ANQGSEA in the germline V gene. This CDR3 has 12 residues. As DNA, the CDR3 is TGCAGCGTTGGAAGTGGGACCTACGAGCAGTTCTTC. It translates to CSVGSGTYEQFF.

The sample holds a few counts of this clonotype. As DNA, the CDR3 is TGCGCCAGCAGAGCCGGGACAGGAGATGGCTACACCTTC. This gives the protein CASRAGTGDGYTF. The V gene is TRBV5-1, the J gene TRBJ1-2, with 8 bases fitting TRBD1. The CDR3 spans 13 residues. Germline V gene lookup returns CDR1 SGHRS and CDR2 YFSETQ. Unmatched junction bases numbered 6, after V lost 5 bases and J lost 6 bases.

The chain has TRBV2 and TRBJ2-3, with D possibly being TRBD2 (7 bases). CDR1 and CDR2 (germline): SNHLY, FYNNEI. Trimming stripped 7 bases from V and 5 bases from J, with 19 bases between. The CDR3 totals 15 residues. The CDR3 sequence: CASTPMGGAEDTQYF. The CDR3 nucleotides read TGTGCCAGCACCCCGATGGGGGGGGCTGAAGATACGCAGTATTTT.

This clonotype was recorded at least ten times. The chain has TRBV5-1 and TRBJ2-5, with D perhaps matching TRBD2 (6 bases). Trimming cost V 3 bases and J 4 bases, with 13 bases left between them. The germline V gene has CDR1 SGHRS and CDR2 YFSETQ. CDR3 length: 14 residues. CDR3 sequence (DNA): TGCGCCAGCAGCTCCCTCGACGGGGGAGAGACCCAGTACTTC. This sequence encodes CASSSLDGGETQYF.

The V and J genes are TRBV5-1 and TRBJ2-2; 7 nucleotides align to TRBD2. The CDR3 is made up of 13 amino acids. Germline V lookup: CDR1 SGHRS, CDR2 YFSETQ. Trimming cost V 4 bases and J 8 bases; bases outside gene matches: 5. This chain's CDR3 is CASSPRSGGELFF. CDR3 DNA sequence: TGCGCCAGCAGCCCCCGTAGCGGGGGGGAGCTGTTTTTT.

Comments on this clonotype: The junction does not match germline at one end; this may be a read error. The V and J genes are TRBV7-8 and TRBJ2-1; D is unresolved. This CDR3 has 13 residues. The germline V gene has CDR1 SGHVS and CDR2 FQNEAQ. CDR3 residues: CASSSLSGRGMVF. The CDR3 coding sequence is TGTGCCAGCAGCTCGCTTTCGGGCCGCGGTATGGTCTTC.

This clonotype has just a few counts. The chain uses TRBV2 and TRBJ2-2, with unresolved D. Trimming took 7 bases from V and 8 from J, leaving 14 bases between them. The germline gives CDR1 SNHLY, CDR2 FYNNEI. There are 13 residues in the CDR3. The CDR3 sequence is CASTYSGFGELFF. The CDR3 DNA sequence: TGTGCCAGCACCTACAGTGGGTTTGGGGAGCTGTTTTTT.

Ten or more counts support this clonotype. This rearrangement joins TRBV5-1 to TRBJ2-5; no definite D call. The germline V gene encodes CDR1 SGHRS and CDR2 YFSETQ. There are 15 residues in the CDR3. Trimming pared 5 bases from V and 2 bases from J, leaving 16 bases between. CDR3 region: CASSADRPFQETQYF. CDR3 bases: TGCGCCAGCAGTGCGGACCGGCCCTTTCAAGAGACCCAGTACTTC. Full variable domain (remainder filled in from reference TRBV5-1 and TRBJ2-5): KAGVTQTPRYLIKTRGQQVTLSCSPISGHRSVSWYQQTPGQGLQFLFEYFSETQRNKGNFPGRFSGRQFSNSRSEMNVSTLELGDSALYLCASSADRPFQETQYFGPGTRLLVL.